These 30 T cell receptor beta chains share one sample of origin, sequenced in a study of response to subunit inactivated influenza vaccine. Each CDR3 protein gets one entry after TCRdb re-called the RT-PCR reads with MiXCR. The sample holds hundreds of thousands of distinct CDR3 sequences, 15% to 19% seen once. The source was PBMCs from blood, collected roughly 13 days after vaccination. All receptors derive from a man in his fifties who received an inactivated influenza vaccine.

The rearrangement joins TRBV28 to TRBJ2-4; TRBD2 matches 9 bases. Per germline, CDR1 MDHEN and CDR2 SYDVKM. This CDR3 is 19 amino acids long. The V gene end was trimmed by 3 bases and the J gene end by 3 bases; junction bases not matched to a gene: 15. The DNA for the CDR3 is TGTGCCAGCAGTTTGGGTCGGCGGGAGGGCCTTTGGGGCAAAAACATTCAGTACTTC. The encoded protein is CASSLGRREGLWGKNIQYF.

This clonotype was observed a few times. The genes are TRBV3-1 and TRBJ2-3, with a tentative D call TRBD2 (7 bases). Germline assignment: CDR1 LGHDT and CDR2 YNNKEL (reference sequence). The CDR3 is 14 residues long. V lost 8 bases, J lost 0 bases, and 12 bases lay in between. In DNA form, the CDR3 reads TGTGCCAGCGGGAGGGGGACTAGCACAGATACGCAGTATTTT. It encodes CASGRGTSTDTQYF.

The chain joins TRBV4-3 to TRBJ2-7, with 9 nucleotides matching TRBD2. V shed 0 bases and J 0 bases; nucleotides not matched to a gene: 3. The CDR3 length is 16 residues. Germline V gene sequence: CDR1 LGHNA, CDR2 YSLEER. The CDR3 nucleotides read TGCGCCAGCAGCCAAGAACTAGCGGGTTACTCCTACGAGCAGTACTTC. Residues: CASSQELAGYSYEQYF.

In its sample, this clonotype was seen a few times. This chain joins TRBV20-1 and TRBJ2-3, with D tentatively TRBD2 (6 bases). This CDR3 contains 11 residues. V lost 5 bases and J 11 bases, leaving 14 bases between the germline ends. Germline V gene data show CDR1 as DFQATT and CDR2 as SNEGSKA (reference sequence). The CDR3 DNA is TGCAGTGCTGACGGGGGATGGGGGCAGTATTTT. Its protein is CSADGGWGQYF.

This chain uses TRBV4-1 with TRBJ1-1, with 11 positions matching TRBD1. With V trimmed by 4 bases and J by 6 bases, 7 bases remained unmatched. The CDR3 loop spans 15 amino acids. CDR1 is MGHRA, CDR2 YSYEKL, per germline. The CDR3 DNA follows: TGCGCCAGCAGCCTCGAGGACAGGGGGCGATCTGAAGCTTTCTTT. This encodes CASSLEDRGRSEAFF.

Points on this clonotype: The junction does not match germline at one end; this may be a read error. This chain uses TRBV6-5 with TRBJ2-5; 7 nucleotides align to TRBD1. Germline loops: CDR1 MNHEY, CDR2 SVGAGI. CDR3 size: 17 residues. CDR3 amino acids: CASSYWEQGTKGETEYF. CDR3 DNA sequence: TGTGCCAGCAGTTACTGGGAACAGGGGACGAAGGGGGAGACCGAGTACTTC.

This clonotype has more than one count but fewer than ten. The genes are TRBV10-1 and TRBJ2-1; D ambiguous. This CDR3 comprises 15 residues. Germline lookup yields CDR1 WNHNN and CDR2 SYGVQD (reference sequence). Deletions cut 6 bases from V and 1 base from J, with 13 bases between. The chain's CDR3 is CASRLPSRSYNEQFF. DNA for the CDR3: TGCGCCAGCAGACTCCCGAGCCGATCCTACAATGAGCAGTTCTTC.

The CDR3 DNA is TGTGCCAGCAGCACTGGGACTAGTCGAAGCACAGATACGCAGTATTTT. It is translated as CASSTGTSRSTDTQYF. The chain links TRBV7-2 to TRBJ2-3; 8 bases agree with TRBD2. This CDR3 contains 16 residues. Germline CDR1 SGHTA, CDR2 FQGNSA. With 5 bases clipped from V and 0 bases from J, the junction kept 7 bases outside the gene matches.

This CDR3 reads CASSEWVGELFF. In DNA, the CDR3 is TGTGCCAGCAGTGAATGGGTGGGGGAGCTGTTTTTT. The genes are TRBV2 and TRBJ2-2, with no clear D. Germline V CDR1 and CDR2: SNHLY, FYNNEI. The CDR3 sequence is 12 residues long. Trimming removed 2 bases from V and 8 bases from J, with 6 bases in between.

This clonotype has only a few counts. This sequence joins TRBV7-9 and TRBJ2-5; D gene unclear. Trimming pared 2 bases from V and 3 bases from J, leaving 13 bases between. Germline CDR1 reads SEHNR; CDR2 reads FQNEAQ (reference sequence). This CDR3 spans 15 amino acids. CDR3: CASSLMGNFEETQYF. The CDR3 DNA sequence: TGTGCCAGCAGCTTAATGGGAAACTTTGAAGAGACCCAGTACTTC.

This clonotype was seen a handful of times. The chain couples TRBV6-5 to TRBJ1-2; 7 bases line up with TRBD1. This CDR3 spans 16 amino acids. V trimming: 2 bases; J trimming: 0 bases; junction bases outside the gene matches: 6. Per germline, CDR1 MNHEY and CDR2 SVGAGI. In nucleotides, the CDR3 is TGTGCCAGCAGTTACCAAGCCGGGACAGCTAACTATGGCTACACCTTC. Protein: CASSYQAGTANYGYTF.

DNA for the CDR3: TGTGCCAGCATATCCGGGTCCTCGGCTGTCGAGCAGTACTTC. Residues: CASISGSSAVEQYF. V gene TRBV6-2 or TRBV6-3 combines with J gene TRBJ2-7; the D is unclear. The CDR3 has 14 residues. Trimming cost V 7 bases and J 6 bases, with 19 bases left between them. Germline loops: CDR1 MNHEY, CDR2 SVGEGT.

This chain links TRBV20-1 with TRBJ1-1; D unresolved. The CDR3 extends over 14 amino acids. V dropped 3 bases and J dropped 1 base, with 12 bases sitting between them. Germline loops: CDR1 DFQATT, CDR2 SNEGSKA (reference sequence). In DNA, the CDR3 is TGCAGTGCTAGGACTGGTGAATGGAACACTGAAGCTTTCTTT. It translates to CSARTGEWNTEAFF.

This clonotype was seen a few times. The genes are TRBV5-1 and TRBJ1-1; no reliable D call. The V end lost 0 bases, the J end lost 5 bases, and 17 bases lay between the germline ends. The CDR3 spans 16 residues. Germline CDR1 SGHRS, CDR2 YFSETQ. CDR3 bases: TGCGCCAGCAGCTTGGGCCCCGGGTCTCCTGGGACTGAAGCTTTCTTT. Protein: CASSLGPGSPGTEAFF.

This chain connects TRBV20-1 to TRBJ2-5, with 7 bases identical to TRBD2. The CDR3 extends over 14 amino acids. V shed 6 bases, J shed 4 bases, and the junction held 11 bases outside the gene matches. CDR1 is DFQATT, CDR2 SNEGSKA, per germline (reference sequence). This CDR3 is CSALSRGGAETQYF. The CDR3 nucleotides read TGCAGTGCCCTTAGCCGCGGGGGAGCAGAGACCCAGTACTTC.

This clonotype has more than one count but fewer than ten. J is TRBJ2-2 and V is TRBV7-9; the D is unclear. The V and J ends lost 1 base and 4 bases respectively, with 13 bases between them. The CDR3 runs to 16 residues. Germline CDR1 SEHNR, CDR2 FQNEAQ (reference sequence). The DNA of the CDR3 is TGTGCCAGCAGCTTAGGAGACGACTCGGCCACCGGGGAGCTGTTTTTT. This translates into CASSLGDDSATGELFF.

The chain is built from TRBV10-3 and TRBJ2-7, with 8 nucleotides matching TRBD2. CDR3 length equals 13 residues. Losses at the gene ends were 11 bases for V and 6 bases for J; bases not matched to a gene: 12. Germline V CDR1 and CDR2: ENHRY, SYGVKD. The CDR3 nucleotides are TGTGCCGTTCGACCAGCGGGAGAACGCGAGCAGTACTTC. This sequence encodes CAVRPAGEREQYF.

This clonotype was picked up a small number of times. The V and J genes are TRBV7-9 and TRBJ2-1; D call uncertain. This CDR3 region has 16 residues. Deletions cut 5 bases from V and 0 bases from J, with 14 bases between. The V gene's germline CDR1 is SEHNR and CDR2 FQNEAQ (reference sequence). The CDR3 coding sequence is TGTGCCAGCAGCCGAATTGGGGTTCGCTCCTACAATGAGCAGTTCTTC. It codes for CASSRIGVRSYNEQFF.

This clonotype occurred many times. The chain uses TRBV3-1 and TRBJ2-3; D is perhaps TRBD2 (5 bases). V was cut by 4 bases and J by 8 bases, with 16 bases left in between. CDR1 LGHDT and CDR2 YNNKEL come from the germline V gene (reference sequence). The CDR3 consists of 14 residues. CDR3 protein: CASSPYDSEGTQYF. CDR3 coding DNA: TGTGCCAGCAGCCCCTACGACTCCGAGGGTACGCAGTATTTT.

The CDR3 loop reads CASSPGGAQYF. CDR3 nucleotides: TGCGCCAGCAGCCCAGGGGGCGCGCAGTACTTC. This chain uses TRBV5-1 with TRBJ2-7; 8 positions agree with TRBD1. Germline assignment: CDR1 SGHRS and CDR2 YFSETQ. CDR3 size: 11 residues. V lost 4 bases and J lost 9; bases outside the gene matches: 3.

This clonotype was observed a handful of times. The V and J genes are TRBV20-1 and TRBJ2-1; 9 bases agree with TRBD1. Germline values: CDR1 DFQATT, CDR2 SNEGSKA (reference sequence). This CDR3 spans 13 amino acids. Trimming cost V 5 bases and J 8 bases; bases outside gene matches: 7. The CDR3 coding sequence is TGCAGTGCTCCCACAGGGGGCGGCGATGAGCAGTTCTTC. This codes for CSAPTGGGDEQFF.

This clonotype was seen a handful of times. The genes are TRBV20-1 and TRBJ1-6; 8 nucleotides match TRBD1. V was pared by 2 bases and J by 8 bases, with 11 bases of the junction left unmatched. The CDR3 is 16 amino acids. The germline V gene encodes CDR1 DFQATT and CDR2 SNEGSKA (reference sequence). The CDR3 DNA is TGCAGTGCTAGACGCGTGGCGGACAGGGTGGATTCACCCCTCCACTTT. This codes for CSARRVADRVDSPLHF.

V and J are TRBV5-6 and TRBJ2-5; D not certain. This CDR3 has 13 residues. Germline CDR1 reads SGHDT; CDR2 reads YYEEEE. Trimming stripped 0 bases from V and 5 bases from J, with 8 bases between. CDR3 protein: CASSLDLRETQYF. The DNA of the CDR3 is TGTGCCAGCAGCTTGGATTTAAGGGAGACCCAGTACTTC.

A few counts support this clonotype. This chain connects TRBV11-2 to TRBJ2-1; TRBD2 matches 10 bases. Germline CDR1 and CDR2: SGHAT and FQNNGV. The CDR3 is 16 residues long. The J segment lost 6 bases and the V segment lost 1 base, leaving 6 bases of the junction unmatched. The CDR3 DNA sequence: TGTGCCAGCAGCTTAGTGAGCGGGGGGGCCTTCAATGAGCAGTTCTTC. It is translated as CASSLVSGGAFNEQFF.

With regard to this clonotype: This may be a read error, as it is one base from a much larger clone. V gene TRBV20-1 combines with J gene TRBJ2-1, with 11 bases aligning to TRBD2. The CDR3 is made up of 16 amino acids. Germline V gene sequence: CDR1 DFQATT, CDR2 SNEGSKA (reference sequence). The DNA for the CDR3 is TGCTGTGCTCCTACCCTAGCGGGGGGCCACTACAATGAGCAGTTCTTC. Its protein product is CCAPTLAGGHYNEQFF.

A few counts support this clonotype. The chain has TRBV7-9 and TRBJ1-2; D is perhaps TRBD1 (5 bases). CDR1 is SEHNR and CDR2 is FQNEAQ in the germline V gene (reference sequence). This CDR3 is built from 16 residues. Trimming removed 4 bases from V and 4 bases from J, with 19 bases in between. The CDR3 DNA is TGTGCCAGCAGCTCCCGAGGGAAGACAGACTTCTATGGCTACACCTTC. Translating it yields CASSSRGKTDFYGYTF.

V and J are TRBV10-3 and TRBJ2-7; no clear D. Germline CDR1 is ENHRY and CDR2 is SYGVKD. The CDR3 extends over 13 amino acids. Trimming shortened V by 6 bases and J by 1 base, and 10 bases separated the two germline ends. The CDR3 coding sequence is TGTGCCATCAGCCCCGCCCTATCCTACGAGCAGTACTTC. Protein sequence: CAISPALSYEQYF.

A few counts support this clonotype. The V and J genes are TRBV20-1 and TRBJ2-7; 9 bases line up with TRBD2. V lost 6 bases and J lost 7; bases outside the gene matches: 13. The CDR3 loop spans 14 amino acids. Germline V CDR1 and CDR2: DFQATT, SNEGSKA (reference sequence). This CDR3 is CSALAGSRGGEQYF. CDR3 coding DNA: TGCAGTGCGCTAGCGGGATCGCGTGGGGGGGAGCAGTACTTC.

In its sample, this clonotype was seen a few times. This sequence joins TRBV5-1 and TRBJ2-5; D could derive from TRBD1 or TRBD2 (5 bases each). The CDR3 extends over 15 amino acids. Germline V lookup: CDR1 SGHRS, CDR2 YFSETQ. With 3 bases removed from V and 3 bases from J, the gap between germline ends came to 15 bases. CDR3 nucleotide sequence: TGCGCCAGCAGCTGGAGCCGGCGAGGGGAAGAGACCCAGTACTTC. The encoded protein is CASSWSRRGEETQYF.

This clonotype was detected a few times. The chain recombines TRBV29-1 with TRBJ2-7; D not resolved. In germline, CDR1 is SQVTM, CDR2 ANQGSEA. V was shortened by 2 bases and J by 3 bases, with 14 bases between the two germline ends. The CDR3 is 14 residues long. DNA of the CDR3: TGCAGCGTTGAAATCCGTAACACGTACTACGAGCAGTACTTC. Amino acids: CSVEIRNTYYEQYF.